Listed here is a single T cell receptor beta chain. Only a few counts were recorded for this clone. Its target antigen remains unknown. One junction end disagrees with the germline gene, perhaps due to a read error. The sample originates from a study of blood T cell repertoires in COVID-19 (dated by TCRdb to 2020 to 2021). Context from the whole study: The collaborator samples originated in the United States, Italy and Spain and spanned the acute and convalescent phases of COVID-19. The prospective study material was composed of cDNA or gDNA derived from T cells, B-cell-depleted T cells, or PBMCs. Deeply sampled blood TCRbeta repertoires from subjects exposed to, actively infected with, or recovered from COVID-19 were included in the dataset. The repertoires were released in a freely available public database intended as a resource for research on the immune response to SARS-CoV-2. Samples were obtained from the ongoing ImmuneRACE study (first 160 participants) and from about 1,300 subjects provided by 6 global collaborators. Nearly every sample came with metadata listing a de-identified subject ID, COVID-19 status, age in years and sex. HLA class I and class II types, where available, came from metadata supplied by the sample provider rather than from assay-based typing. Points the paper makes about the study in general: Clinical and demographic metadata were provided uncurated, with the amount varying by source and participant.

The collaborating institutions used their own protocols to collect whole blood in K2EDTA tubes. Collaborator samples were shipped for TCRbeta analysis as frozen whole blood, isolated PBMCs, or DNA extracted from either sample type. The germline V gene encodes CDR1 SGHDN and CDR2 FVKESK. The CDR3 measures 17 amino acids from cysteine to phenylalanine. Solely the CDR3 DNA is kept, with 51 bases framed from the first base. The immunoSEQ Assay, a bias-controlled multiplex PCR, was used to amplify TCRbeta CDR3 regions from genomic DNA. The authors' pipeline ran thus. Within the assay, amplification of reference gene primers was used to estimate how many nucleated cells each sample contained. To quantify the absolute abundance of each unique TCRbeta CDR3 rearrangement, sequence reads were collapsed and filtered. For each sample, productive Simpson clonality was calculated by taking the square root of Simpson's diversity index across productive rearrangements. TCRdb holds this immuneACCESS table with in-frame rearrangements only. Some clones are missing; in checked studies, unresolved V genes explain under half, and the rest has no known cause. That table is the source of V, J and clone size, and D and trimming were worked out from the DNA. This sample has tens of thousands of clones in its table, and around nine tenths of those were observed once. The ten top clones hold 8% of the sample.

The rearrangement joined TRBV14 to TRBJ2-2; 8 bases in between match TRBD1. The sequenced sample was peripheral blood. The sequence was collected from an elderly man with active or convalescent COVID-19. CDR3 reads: CASSQDFRTGNAGELFF. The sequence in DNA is TGTGCCAGCAGCCAAGATTTTAGGACAGGGAACGCCGGGGAGCTGTTTTTT.